The clone carrying this T cell receptor beta chain has at least ten counts. Its specificity is unknown. V was cut by 5 bases and J by 10 bases, with 15 bases left in between. Germline V lookup: CDR1 SGHTA, CDR2 FQGNSA. The length of the CDR3 is 13 residues. This sample was taken from a study of T cell repertoires in cytomegalovirus infection. Study-wide results and limits: Clonotype analysis showed dominance of the ex vivo response by HLA-C-restricted CMV-specific TCR beta clonotypes.

TCRdb re-called the reads through MiXCR, storing one row per CDR3 protein. The sample has roughly 730,000 distinct CDR3 sequences; roughly a third are singletons. J is TRBJ2-1 and V is TRBV7-2, with D perhaps TRBD1 (5 bases). This TCR came from a human donor in good health (CMV status not recorded). Some clones in this sample may be carry-over from other donors' samples. The source was cultured PBMCs, collected from culture after CMV antigen stimulation. The CDR3 region has the DNA TGTGCCAGCAGCCCGCCTCCTTGGGGCGAGCAGTTCTTC. Translated, it gives CASSPPPWGEQFF.